Detailed here is one T cell receptor beta chain. What it binds is unknown. The assay was immunoSEQ multiplex PCR, and TCRdb's table has in-frame clones only and misses some. The repertoire holds under 100,000 clones, with around 90% as singletons. Trimming stripped 4 bases from V and 1 base from J, with 11 bases between. The CDR3 covers 14 residues. Germline V gives CDR1 SGHRS, CDR2 YFSETQ. The data stem from a study of graft-versus-host responses after intestinal transplantation. Overall study context: Recipients uniformly received anti-thymocyte globulin induction, followed by tacrolimus and steroids for approximately 3 years.

Study-wide points: Ileal or blood samples showed some GvH clones first, and such clones were also found in recipient marrow. Circulating GvH clones peaking coincided with falling HvG clones soon after transplant. Some patients had graft-donor T cell macrochimerism. In their allografts, the ratios of graft-versus-host to host-versus-graft T cell clones were high.

The specimen comprised unstimulated CD8+ T cells sorted from spleen or lymph node cells, sampled before transplant. The receptor was isolated from a human donor who was the organ donor for an intestinal transplant. The gene calls are TRBV5-1 and TRBJ1-1, with TRBD1 as a possible D gene (6 bases). The CDR3 sequence is CASSRNRANTEAFF. The CDR3 nucleotides are TGCGCCAGCAGCAGGAACAGGGCGAACACTGAAGCTTTCTTT.